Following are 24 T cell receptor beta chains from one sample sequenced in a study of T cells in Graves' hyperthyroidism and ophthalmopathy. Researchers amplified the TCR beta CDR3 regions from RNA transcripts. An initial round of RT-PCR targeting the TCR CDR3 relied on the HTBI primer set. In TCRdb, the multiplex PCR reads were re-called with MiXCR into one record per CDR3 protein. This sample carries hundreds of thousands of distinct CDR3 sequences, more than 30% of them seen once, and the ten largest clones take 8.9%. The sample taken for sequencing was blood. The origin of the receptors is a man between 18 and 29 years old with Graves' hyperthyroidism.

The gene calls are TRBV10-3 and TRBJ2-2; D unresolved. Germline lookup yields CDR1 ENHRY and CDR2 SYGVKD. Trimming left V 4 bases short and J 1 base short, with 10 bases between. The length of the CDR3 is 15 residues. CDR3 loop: CAISGGRKNTGELFF. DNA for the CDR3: TGTGCCATCAGTGGAGGACGGAAGAACACCGGGGAGCTGTTTTTT.

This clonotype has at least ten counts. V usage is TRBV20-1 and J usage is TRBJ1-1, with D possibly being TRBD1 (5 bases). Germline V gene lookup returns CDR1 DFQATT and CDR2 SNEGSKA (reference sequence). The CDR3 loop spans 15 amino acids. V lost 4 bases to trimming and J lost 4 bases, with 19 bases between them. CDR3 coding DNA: TGCAGTGCTACCCTGGGTGCAGGGTACTTCACTGAAGCTTTCTTT. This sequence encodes CSATLGAGYFTEAFF.

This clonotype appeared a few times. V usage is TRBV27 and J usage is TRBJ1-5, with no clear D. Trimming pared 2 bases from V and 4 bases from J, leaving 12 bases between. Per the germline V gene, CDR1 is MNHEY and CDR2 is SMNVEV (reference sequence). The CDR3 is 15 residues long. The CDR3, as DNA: TGTGCCAGCAGTTTACGGTTCGGCCGAAATCAGCCCCAGCATTTT. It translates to CASSLRFGRNQPQHF.

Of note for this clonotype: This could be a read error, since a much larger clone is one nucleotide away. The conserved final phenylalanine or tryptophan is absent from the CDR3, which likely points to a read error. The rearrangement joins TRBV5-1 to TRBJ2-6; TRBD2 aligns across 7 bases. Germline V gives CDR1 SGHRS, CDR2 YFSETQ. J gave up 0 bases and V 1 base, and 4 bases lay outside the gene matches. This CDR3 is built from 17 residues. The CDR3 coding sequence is TGCGCCAGCAGCTTGTCTAGCGGTCTCTCTGGGGCCAACGTCCTGACTTTG. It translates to CASSLSSGLSGANVLTL.

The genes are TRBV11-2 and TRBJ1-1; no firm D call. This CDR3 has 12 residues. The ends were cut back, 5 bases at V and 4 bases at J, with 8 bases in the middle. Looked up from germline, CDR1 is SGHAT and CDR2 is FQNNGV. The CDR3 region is CASSQNPTEAFF. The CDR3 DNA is TGTGCCAGCAGCCAGAACCCCACTGAAGCTTTCTTT.

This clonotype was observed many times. The CDR3 nucleotides read TGTGCCAGCAGCTTAGTGTCGGGAGGTAGGGAGACCCAGTACTTC. Its protein product is CASSLVSGGRETQYF. The genes are TRBV11-2 and TRBJ2-5, with 7 bases that match TRBD2. V shed 1 base and J 5 bases; nucleotides not matched to a gene: 7. This CDR3 is 15 amino acids long. Germline assignment: CDR1 SGHAT and CDR2 FQNNGV.

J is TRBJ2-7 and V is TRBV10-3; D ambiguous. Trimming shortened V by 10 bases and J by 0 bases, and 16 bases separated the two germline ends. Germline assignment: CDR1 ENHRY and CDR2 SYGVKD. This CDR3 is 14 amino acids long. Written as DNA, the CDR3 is TGTGCCACCTCTGGCGGAGATTACTCCTACGAGCAGTACTTC. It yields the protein CATSGGDYSYEQYF.

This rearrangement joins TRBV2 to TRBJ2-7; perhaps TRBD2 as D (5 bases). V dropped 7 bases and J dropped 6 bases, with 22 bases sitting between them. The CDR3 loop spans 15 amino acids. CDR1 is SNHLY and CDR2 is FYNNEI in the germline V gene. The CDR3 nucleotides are TGTGCCAGCAAACAAGGGTGGGAGCGCCCTTCCGAGCAGTACTTC. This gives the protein CASKQGWERPSEQYF.

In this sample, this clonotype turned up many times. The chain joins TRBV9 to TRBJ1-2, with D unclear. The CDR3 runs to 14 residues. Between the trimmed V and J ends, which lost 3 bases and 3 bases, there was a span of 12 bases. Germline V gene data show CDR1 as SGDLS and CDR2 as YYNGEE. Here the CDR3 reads CASSGLGNYYGYTF. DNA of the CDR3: TGTGCCAGCAGCGGGCTGGGAAATTACTATGGCTACACCTTC. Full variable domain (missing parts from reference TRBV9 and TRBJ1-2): DSGVTQTPKHLITATGQRVTLRCSPRSGDLSVYWYQQSLDQGLQFLIQYYNGEERAKGNILERFSAQQFPDLHSELNLSSLELGDSALYFCASSGLGNYYGYTFGSGTRLTVV.

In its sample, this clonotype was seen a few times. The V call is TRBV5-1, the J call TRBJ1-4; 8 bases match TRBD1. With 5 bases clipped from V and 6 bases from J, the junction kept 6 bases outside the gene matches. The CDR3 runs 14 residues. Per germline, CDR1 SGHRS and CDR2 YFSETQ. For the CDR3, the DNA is TGCGCCAGCAGTTCACAGGGGGGATATGAAAAACTGTTTTTT. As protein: CASSSQGGYEKLFF.

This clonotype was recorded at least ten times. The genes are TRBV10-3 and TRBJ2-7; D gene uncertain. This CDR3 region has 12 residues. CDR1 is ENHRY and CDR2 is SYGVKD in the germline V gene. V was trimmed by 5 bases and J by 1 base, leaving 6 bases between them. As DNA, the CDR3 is TGTGCCATCAGTTTTGAGTCCTACGAGCAGTACTTC. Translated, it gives CAISFESYEQYF.

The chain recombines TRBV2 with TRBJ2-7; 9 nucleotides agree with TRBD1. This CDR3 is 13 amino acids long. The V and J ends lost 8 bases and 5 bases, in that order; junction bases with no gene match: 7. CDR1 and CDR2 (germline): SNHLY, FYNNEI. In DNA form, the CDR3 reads TGTGCCAGCGGAACCGGGACAGGGAACGAGCAGTACTTC. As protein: CASGTGTGNEQYF.

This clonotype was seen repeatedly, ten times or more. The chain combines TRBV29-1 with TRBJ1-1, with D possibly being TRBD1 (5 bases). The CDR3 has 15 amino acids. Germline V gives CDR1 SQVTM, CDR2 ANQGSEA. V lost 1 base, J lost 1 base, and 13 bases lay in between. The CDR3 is CSVEGWGRRNTEAFF. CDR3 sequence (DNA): TGCAGCGTTGAAGGGTGGGGCAGGAGGAACACTGAAGCTTTCTTT.

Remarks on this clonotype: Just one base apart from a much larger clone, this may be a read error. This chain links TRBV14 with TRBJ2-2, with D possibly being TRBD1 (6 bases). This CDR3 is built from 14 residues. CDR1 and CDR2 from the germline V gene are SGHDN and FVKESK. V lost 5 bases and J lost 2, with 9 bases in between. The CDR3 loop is CASSWGHNTGELFF. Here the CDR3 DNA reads TGTGCCAGCAGCTGGGGACATAACACCGGGGAGCTGTTTTTT.

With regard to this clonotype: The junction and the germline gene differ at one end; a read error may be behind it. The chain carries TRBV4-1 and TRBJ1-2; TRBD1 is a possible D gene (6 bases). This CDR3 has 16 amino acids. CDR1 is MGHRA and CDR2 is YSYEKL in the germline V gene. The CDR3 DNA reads TGCGCCAGCAGCCAAGTCTTCAGGGGTCTCGGGCATGGCTCCACCTTC. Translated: CASSQVFRGLGHGSTF.

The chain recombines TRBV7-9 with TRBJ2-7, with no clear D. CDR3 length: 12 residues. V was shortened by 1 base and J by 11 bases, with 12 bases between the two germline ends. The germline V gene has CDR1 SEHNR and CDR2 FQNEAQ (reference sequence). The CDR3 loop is CASSLEGPCKYF. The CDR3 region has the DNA TGTGCCAGCAGCTTAGAAGGACCGTGTAAGTACTTC.

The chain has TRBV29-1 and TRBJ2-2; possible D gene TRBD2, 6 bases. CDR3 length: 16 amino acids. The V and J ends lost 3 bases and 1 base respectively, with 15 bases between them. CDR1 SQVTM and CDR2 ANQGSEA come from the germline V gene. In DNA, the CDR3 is TGCAGCGTTGACGGGGACGGGAGCCTGAACACCGGGGAGCTGTTTTTT. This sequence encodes CSVDGDGSLNTGELFF.

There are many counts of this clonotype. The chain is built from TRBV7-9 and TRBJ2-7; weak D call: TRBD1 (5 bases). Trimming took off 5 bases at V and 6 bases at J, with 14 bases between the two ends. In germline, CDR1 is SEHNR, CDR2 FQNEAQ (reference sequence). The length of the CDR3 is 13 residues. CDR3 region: CASSAENRGEQYF. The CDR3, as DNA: TGTGCCAGCAGCGCAGAGAATAGGGGCGAGCAGTACTTC.

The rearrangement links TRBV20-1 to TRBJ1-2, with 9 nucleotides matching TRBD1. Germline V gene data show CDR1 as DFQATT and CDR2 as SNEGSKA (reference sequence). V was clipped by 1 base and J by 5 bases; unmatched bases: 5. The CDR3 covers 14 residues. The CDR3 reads CSARVRDRVYGYTF. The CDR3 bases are TGCAGTGCTAGAGTACGGGACAGGGTATATGGCTACACCTTC.

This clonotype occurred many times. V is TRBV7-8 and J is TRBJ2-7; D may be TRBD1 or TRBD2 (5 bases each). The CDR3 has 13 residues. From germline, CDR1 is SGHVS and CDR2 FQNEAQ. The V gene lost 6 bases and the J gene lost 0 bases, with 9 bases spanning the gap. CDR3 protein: CASRGPSSYEQYF. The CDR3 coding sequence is TGTGCCAGCAGGGGACCCTCCTCCTACGAGCAGTACTTC.

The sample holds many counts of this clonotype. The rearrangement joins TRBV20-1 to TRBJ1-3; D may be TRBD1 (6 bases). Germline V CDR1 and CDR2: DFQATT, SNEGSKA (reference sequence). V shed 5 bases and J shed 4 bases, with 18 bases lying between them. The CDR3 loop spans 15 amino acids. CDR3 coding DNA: TGCAGTGCTTTGGCAGCCAGGGGTTCGGGAAACACCATATATTTT. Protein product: CSALAARGSGNTIYF.

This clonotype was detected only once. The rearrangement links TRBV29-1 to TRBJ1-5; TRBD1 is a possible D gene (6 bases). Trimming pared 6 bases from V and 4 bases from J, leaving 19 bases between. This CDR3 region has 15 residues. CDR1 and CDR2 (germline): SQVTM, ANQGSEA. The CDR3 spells CSVWAGGAPNQPQHF. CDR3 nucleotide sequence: TGCAGCGTCTGGGCTGGGGGCGCACCAAATCAGCCCCAGCATTTT.

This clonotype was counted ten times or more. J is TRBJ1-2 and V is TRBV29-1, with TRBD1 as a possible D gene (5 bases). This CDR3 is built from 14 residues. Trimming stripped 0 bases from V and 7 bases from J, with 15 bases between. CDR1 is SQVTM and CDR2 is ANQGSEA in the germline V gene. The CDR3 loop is CSVEDMARGSGYTF. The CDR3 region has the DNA TGCAGCGTTGAAGATATGGCTCGGGGGTCTGGCTACACCTTC. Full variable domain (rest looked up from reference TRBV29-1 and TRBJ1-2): SAVISQKPSRDICQRGTSLTIQCQVDSQVTMMFWYRQQPGQSLTLIATANQGSEATYESGFVIDKFPISRPNLTFSTLTVSNMSPEDSSIYLCSVEDMARGSGYTFGSGTRLTVV.

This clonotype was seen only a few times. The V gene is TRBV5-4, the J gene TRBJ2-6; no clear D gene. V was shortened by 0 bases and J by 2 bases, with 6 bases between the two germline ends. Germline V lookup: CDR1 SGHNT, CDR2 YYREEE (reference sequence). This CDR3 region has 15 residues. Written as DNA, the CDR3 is TGTGCCAGCAGCTTGGCCCAGACTGGGGCCAACGTCCTGACTTTC. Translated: CASSLAQTGANVLTF.